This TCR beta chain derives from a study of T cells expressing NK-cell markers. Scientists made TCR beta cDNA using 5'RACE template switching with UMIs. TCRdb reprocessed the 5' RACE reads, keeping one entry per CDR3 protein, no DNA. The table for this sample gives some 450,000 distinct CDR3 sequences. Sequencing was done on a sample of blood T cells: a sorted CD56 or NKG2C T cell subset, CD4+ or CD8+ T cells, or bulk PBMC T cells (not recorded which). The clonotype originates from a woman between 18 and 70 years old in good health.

The CDR3 here is CASRWTGTIGETQYF. V and J are TRBV6-1 and TRBJ2-5; there is no DNA to check the TCRdb D call of TRBD1. The CDR3 length is 15 residues. The V gene's germline CDR1 is MNHNS and CDR2 SASEGT.